This record looks at one T cell receptor beta chain sequence and its context. As processed by the authors: Reference gene primer amplification yielded estimated nucleated cell counts. The assay was immunoSEQ multiplex PCR, and TCRdb's table has in-frame clones only and misses some. The D gene and trimming were derived from the DNA, and the V and J assignments and clone size from that table. The sample includes almost 300,000 clones, around 87% of them seen just once. The data were taken from a study of blood T cell repertoires in COVID-19. Study summary: Both acute and convalescent COVID-19 samples were obtained from the United States, Italy and Spain. The cDNA or gDNA used as material had been derived from T cells, B-cell-depleted T cells, or PBMCs.

Per the germline V gene, CDR1 is LGHNA and CDR2 is YSLEER. Unmatched junction bases numbered 4, after V lost 0 bases and J lost 5 bases. This CDR3 contains 17 residues. This chain connects TRBV4-3 to TRBJ2-2; 12 positions match TRBD2. The receptor was derived from a man aged 65 to 85 with acute or convalescent COVID-19. The sample consisted of peripheral blood. CDR3 region: CASSQEPTSGSTGELFF. The CDR3 bases are TGCGCCAGCAGCCAAGAGCCGACTAGCGGGAGTACCGGGGAGCTGTTTTTT.